This is a list of T cell receptor beta chains from one sample in a study of response to subunit inactivated influenza vaccine. From the RT-PCR reads, TCRdb called clonotypes with MiXCR, one entry per CDR3 protein. The table records some 800,000 distinct CDR3 sequences, roughly 20% of them present only once. Material: PBMCs from blood, obtained around 5 days after vaccination. The receptor source for this set is a man aged 45 to 65 who received an inactivated influenza vaccine. CDR3s include the opening cysteine and the closing phenylalanine or tryptophan. A D gene is named only where the DNA matches it firmly. Clone sizes are given selectively: once, few, many, or a class where the clone is expanded.

v_gene	j_gene	abundance	d_gene	len	CDR3nt	CDR3aa
TRBV27	TRBJ2-7	-	-	15	TGTGCCAGCAGTTCCTTCCGAGACAGTTCCTACGAGCAGTACTTC	CASSSFRDSSYEQYF
TRBV4-3	TRBJ2-1	-	-	16	TGCGCCAGCAGCCAAGATGGACGGGGATTTTACAATGAGCAGTTCTTC	CASSQDGRGFYNEQFF
TRBV20-1	TRBJ2-1	few	-	13	TGCAGTGCTAGAGATCCTGGCGTCAATGAGCAGTTCTTC	CSARDPGVNEQFF
TRBV13	TRBJ2-7	few	-	15	TGTGCCAGCAGAGGTCTTAGTTCAGGGGCCTACGAGCAGTACTTC	CASRGLSSGAYEQYF
TRBV4-1	TRBJ1-4	-	-	17	TGCGCCAGCAGCCAAGGGGTGTCCGGGACTCTTAATGAAAAACTGTTTTTT	CASSQGVSGTLNEKLFF
TRBV6-5	TRBJ2-2	few	TRBD2	16	TGTGCCAGCAGTTCCCGGATAGCGGGGTTCACCGGGGAGCTGTTTTTT	CASSSRIAGFTGELFF
TRBV6-5	TRBJ1-4	few	TRBD1	15	TGTGCCAGCAGTTATACCCGACAGGGAAATGAAAAACTGTTTTTT	CASSYTRQGNEKLFF
TRBV25-1	TRBJ2-1	few	-	13	TGTGCCAGCAGTGAAAAGGGCTACAATGAGCAGTTCTTC	CASSEKGYNEQFF
TRBV6-1	TRBJ2-7	few	-	15	TGTGCCAGCAGTGGGGACGCCAGCGGCCCCTACGAGCAGTACTTC	CASSGDASGPYEQYF
TRBV9	TRBJ2-1	-	-	16	TGTGCCAGCAGCAAAAGCGGGTTAAGCTCCTACAATGAGCAGTTCTTC	CASSKSGLSSYNEQFF
TRBV4-2	TRBJ2-3	-	-	14	TGTGCCAGCAGCCAGTCCAGGTTAACGAATACGCAGTATTTT	CASSQSRLTNTQYF
TRBV15	TRBJ1-1	-	-	15	TGTGCCACCAGCAGATCCAGGACGATGAACACTGAAGCTTTCTTT	CATSRSRTMNTEAFF
TRBV20-1	TRBJ2-6	-	-	14	TGCAGTGCCCAGAGGGGGGCAGGGGCCAACGTCCTGACTTTC	CSAQRGAGANVLTF
TRBV12-3/TRBV12-4	TRBJ1-4	few	-	14	TGTGCCAGCAGAACCGGGACACCGAATGAAAAACTGTTTTTT	CASRTGTPNEKLFF
TRBV5-1	TRBJ2-7	-	-	15	TGCGCCAGCAGCTTCGACAGCCAAGTCTCCTACGAGCAGTACTTC	CASSFDSQVSYEQYF
TRBV6-6	TRBJ2-7	-	-	12	TGTGCCAGCAGCCCCAGCTTCTACGAGCAGTACTTC	CASSPSFYEQYF
TRBV24-1	TRBJ2-3	-	-	18	TGTGCCACCAGTGACTCTTCCTCACTAGCTTTTCGCACAGATACGCAGTATTTT	CATSDSSSLAFRTDTQYF
TRBV7-8	TRBJ2-7	few	-	18	TGTGCCAGCAGCTTAGTGAGATCCGGGCAGGGTAGCACCTACGAGCAGTACTTC	CASSLVRSGQGSTYEQYF
TRBV5-1	TRBJ2-1	-	-	17	TGCGCCAGCAGCTTGGAACCTCAAGGGAGGGGGAACAATGAGCAGTTCTTC	CASSLEPQGRGNNEQFF
TRBV28	TRBJ1-5	few	TRBD1	18	TGTGCCAGCAGTCCCCTCGGGTGGGACAGGGCAAGCAATCAGCCCCAGCATTTT	CASSPLGWDRASNQPQHF
TRBV29-1	TRBJ2-7	few	TRBD2	14	TGCAGCGTCTCCTTGAGCGGGGGGTTCTACGAGCAGTACTTC	CSVSLSGGFYEQYF
TRBV5-6	TRBJ2-3	few	-	16	TGTGCCAGCAGGGGTGAAGTTTTTCCTAGCACAGATACGCAGTATTTT	CASRGEVFPSTDTQYF
TRBV6-2/TRBV6-3	TRBJ2-7	few	TRBD2	21	TGTGCCAGCAGTTACTACGCCATATTGTCTAGCGGCCATACCCTGTCCTACGAGCAGTACTTC	CASSYYAILSSGHTLSYEQYF
TRBV11-1	TRBJ2-6	once	TRBD1	18	TGTGCCAGCAGCTTAGGGCAGGGGGCCTTCTCTGGGGCCAACGTCCTGACTTTC	CASSLGQGAFSGANVLTF
TRBV5-1	TRBJ2-7	-	TRBD1	15	TGCGCCAGCAGCACCGGGACAGCGAAACCCTACGAGCAGTACTTC	CASSTGTAKPYEQYF
TRBV5-1	TRBJ2-7	few	-	14	TGCGCCAGCAGCCCAGGGGACATTACCTACGAGCAGTACTTC	CASSPGDITYEQYF
TRBV12-3/TRBV12-4	TRBJ2-5	few	TRBD2	12	TGTGCCAGCAGTTTAGGGGGGACTAGCGGGGTTTTC	CASSLGGTSGVF
TRBV29-1	TRBJ2-7	-	TRBD2	14	TGCAGCGTTCGTACTTACTCGGCGGGAGCCGAGCAGTACTTC	CSVRTYSAGAEQYF
TRBV12-3/TRBV12-4	TRBJ2-3	few	-	15	TGTGCCAGCAGTTTGGTCAGAATTTACACAGATACGCAGTATTTT	CASSLVRIYTDTQYF